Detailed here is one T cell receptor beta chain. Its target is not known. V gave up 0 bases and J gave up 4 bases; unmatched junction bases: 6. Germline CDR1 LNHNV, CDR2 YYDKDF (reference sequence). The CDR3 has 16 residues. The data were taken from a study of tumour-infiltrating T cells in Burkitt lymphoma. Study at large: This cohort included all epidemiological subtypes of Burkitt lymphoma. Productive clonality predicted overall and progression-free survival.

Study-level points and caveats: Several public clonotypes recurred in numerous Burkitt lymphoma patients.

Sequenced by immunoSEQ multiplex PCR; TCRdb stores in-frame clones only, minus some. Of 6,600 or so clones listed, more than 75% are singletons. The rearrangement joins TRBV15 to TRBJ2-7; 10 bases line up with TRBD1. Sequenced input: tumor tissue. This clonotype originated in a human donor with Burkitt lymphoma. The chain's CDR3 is CATSRDVGTGVYEQYF. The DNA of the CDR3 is TGTGCCACCAGCAGAGATGTGGGGACAGGGGTATACGAGCAGTACTTC.